Below are 9 T cell receptor beta chains sequenced from a single sample in a study of CD8 T cells in Susac syndrome. Random hexamers were used to reverse transcribe an amount of roughly 0.5 to 1 ug RNA. TCRdb reanalysed the immunoSEQ multiplex PCR reads using MiXCR and keeps one entry per CDR3 protein. The table shows 400,000 to 550,000 distinct CDR3 sequences, with about 85% occurring only once. The sequencing sample was made of CD8+ T cells from PBMCs. The receptor source for this set is a human donor with multiple sclerosis.

This clonotype was seen just once. This chain uses TRBV27 with TRBJ2-2, with TRBD1 identical over 8 bases. Germline CDR1 reads MNHEY; CDR2 reads SMNVEV (reference sequence). The CDR3 is made up of 14 amino acids. V dropped 4 bases and J dropped 7; count of bases not matched to a gene: 5. The CDR3 protein is CASSSGQGHGELFF. For the CDR3, the DNA is TGTGCCAGCAGTTCAGGACAGGGCCACGGGGAGCTGTTTTTT.

J is TRBJ2-7 and V is TRBV29-1; 9 bases match TRBD1. The V gene's germline CDR1 is SQVTM and CDR2 ANQGSEA. V shed 7 bases and J 4 bases; nucleotides not matched to a gene: 11. The CDR3 loop spans 14 amino acids. This chain's CDR3 is CSANGGQGGYEQYF. CDR3 bases: TGCAGCGCTAACGGGGGACAGGGTGGTTACGAGCAGTACTTC.

The rearrangement links TRBV6-4 to TRBJ1-2, with D possibly TRBD1 on 6 matching bases. CDR3 length: 14 residues. Trimming cost V 5 bases and J 3 bases, with 13 bases left between them. Per germline, CDR1 MRHNA and CDR2 SNTAGT. The CDR3: CASSQGMGDYGYTF. DNA of the CDR3: TGTGCCAGCAGTCAGGGGATGGGGGACTATGGCTACACCTTC.

This rearrangement joins TRBV28 to TRBJ2-1, with D possibly TRBD1 on 6 matching bases. Germline V lookup: CDR1 MDHEN, CDR2 SYDVKM. Between the trimmed V and J ends, which lost 6 bases and 4 bases, there was a span of 10 bases. This CDR3 region has 13 residues. The CDR3 sequence is CASRDSVYNEQFF. As DNA, the CDR3 is TGTGCCAGCAGGGACAGTGTGTACAATGAGCAGTTCTTC.

This chain joins TRBV20-1 and TRBJ1-1; D might be TRBD1 (5 bases). CDR3 size: 14 residues. CDR1 and CDR2 from the germline V gene are DFQATT and SNEGSKA (reference sequence). Trimming pared 4 bases from V and 1 base from J, leaving 13 bases between. CDR3 DNA: TGCAGTGCTATCCCGACAGAAAAGAACACTGAAGCTTTCTTT. Translated: CSAIPTEKNTEAFF.

The J gene is TRBJ1-1, the V gene TRBV7-9; TRBD1 might be the D (5 bases). The germline V gene encodes CDR1 SEHNR and CDR2 FQNEAQ (reference sequence). The CDR3 runs to 15 residues. Trimming took off 1 base at V and 0 bases at J, with 9 bases between the two ends. CDR3 coding DNA: TGTGCCAGCAGCTTAGTACCAGGGATGAACACTGAAGCTTTCTTT. Encoded protein: CASSLVPGMNTEAFF.

The genes are TRBV9 and TRBJ2-7, with 7 bases matching TRBD2. CDR3 length equals 16 residues. The J segment lost 0 bases and the V segment lost 2 bases, leaving 8 bases of the junction unmatched. The germline V gene has CDR1 SGDLS and CDR2 YYNGEE. This CDR3 is CASSVSGGSASYEQYF. In nucleotides, the CDR3 is TGTGCCAGCAGCGTGTCCGGGGGGTCCGCCTCCTACGAGCAGTACTTC. The full variable domain, completed using reference TRBV9 and TRBJ2-7, is DSGVTQTPKHLITATGQRVTLRCSPRSGDLSVYWYQQSLDQGLQFLIQYYNGEERAKGNILERFSAQQFPDLHSELNLSSLELGDSALYFCASSVSGGSASYEQYFGPGTRLTVT.

The rearrangement links TRBV30 to TRBJ1-1, with TRBD1 as a possible D gene (5 bases). With 4 bases removed from V and 3 bases from J, the gap between germline ends came to 15 bases. CDR1 and CDR2 from the germline V gene are GTSNPN and SVGIG (reference sequence). There are 14 residues in the CDR3. CDR3 in DNA: TGTGCCTGGAAGGTACGGGGGGGAGACACTGAAGCTTTCTTT. Translation gives CAWKVRGGDTEAFF.

The rearrangement joins TRBV27 to TRBJ2-2, with 7 bases lining up with TRBD1. Germline CDR1 is MNHEY and CDR2 is SMNVEV (reference sequence). The junction had 6 bases not matched to a gene; V was cut back by 8 bases and J by 3 bases. The CDR3 sequence is 14 residues long. CDR3 loop: CASSDREYTGELFF. Written as DNA, the CDR3 is TGTGCCAGCTCCGACAGGGAATACACCGGGGAGCTGTTTTTT.